Below are 8 T cell receptor beta chains sequenced from a single sample in a study of tumor and adjacent non-tumor tissue in lung cancer. The library came from three nested PCR rounds adapted from ARM-PCR protocols. TCRdb processed the multiplex PCR reads anew with MiXCR; each CDR3 protein has one entry. The sample lists some 95,000 distinct CDR3 sequences, 80% seen once, with 30% in the top ten. This sample's RNA came from whole unsorted tissue. More than 3 cm separated this lung sample from the edge of the tumor. Material for sequencing was distant non-tumor lung tissue. These receptors came from a man aged 55 to 69 with small cell lung cancer.

In regard to this clonotype: At one of its ends the junction is not consistent with the germline gene, which may arise from a read error. The rearrangement links TRBV6-1 to TRBJ2-3, with D hard to call. This CDR3 contains 12 residues. Germline CDR1 and CDR2: MNHNS and SASEGT. In nucleotides, the CDR3 is TGTGCCAGCAACTTCACTCCAGATACGCAGAATTTT. Translation gives CASNFTPDTQNF.

In the case of this clonotype: It may be a read error: a sequence one base away is much more abundant. The chain uses TRBV6-1 and TRBJ2-5, with a tentative D call TRBD2 (6 bases). Trimming took off 6 bases at V and 7 bases at J, with 21 bases between the two ends. Germline assignment: CDR1 MNHNS and CDR2 SASEGT. This CDR3 region has 15 residues. The CDR3 region has the DNA TGTGCCAGCAGCGCGGGACTGGTCGGAACAGGGACCCAGTACTTC. Translation gives CASSAGLVGTGTQYF.

The sample holds a few counts of this clonotype. A read error may explain this, as a much larger clone is one base away. The rearrangement uses TRBV10-3 and TRBJ2-1; a weak D match, TRBD1 (6 bases). Germline-derived CDR1 and CDR2 are ENHRY and SYGVKD. The V and J ends lost 10 bases and 7 bases respectively, with 17 bases between them. The length of the CDR3 is 13 residues. The DNA for the CDR3 is TGTGCCACCAGGGGAACAGGGATTAATGAGCAGTTCTTC. Protein sequence: CATRGTGINEQFF.

This clonotype was found once. The chain joins TRBV29-1 to TRBJ2-1; 7 nucleotides agree with TRBD2. V lost 7 bases, J lost 11 bases, and 20 bases stayed unmatched. Per the germline V gene, CDR1 is SQVTM and CDR2 is ANQGSEA. The CDR3 runs to 15 residues. The CDR3 is CSAAPLRGYYDKQFF. CDR3 bases: TGCAGCGCAGCCCCGTTGCGGGGGTATTACGATAAGCAGTTCTTC.

Details on this clonotype: One base away lies a much larger clone, so this may be a sequencing read error. The chain is built from TRBV7-9 and TRBJ2-3; the D is unclear. From germline, CDR1 is SEHNR and CDR2 FQNEAQ (reference sequence). The germline V and J ends were trimmed by 1 base and 7 bases, with 9 bases remaining between them. This CDR3 comprises 13 residues. CDR3 amino acids: CASSLGPSHTQYF. The CDR3 DNA follows: TGTGCCAGCAGCTTAGGTCCCTCCCATACGCAGTATTTT.

This clonotype was seen only once. It may be a read error: a sequence one base away is much more abundant. The V and J genes are TRBV5-1 and TRBJ2-1, with 14 bases lining up with TRBD2. The CDR3 sequence is 16 residues long. Germline V gene lookup returns CDR1 SGHRS and CDR2 YFSETQ. The CDR3 DNA reads as TGCGCCAACAGCCCGGGACTAGCGGGAGCCTCGAATGAGCAGTTCTTC. It translates to CANSPGLAGASNEQFF.

Comments on this clonotype: A read error may produce the germline difference seen at one junction end. The CDR3 here is CTSSFSGAVTGELFF. The CDR3 DNA is TGTACCAGCAGTTTCTCTGGGGCAGTCACCGGGGAGCTGTTTTTT. The gene calls are TRBV12-3 or TRBV12-4 and TRBJ2-2; TRBD1 might be the D (5 bases). The length of the CDR3 is 15 residues.

Notes on this clonotype: A junction end diverges from the germline sequence, so it may reflect a read error. The chain couples TRBV5-6 to TRBJ2-5, with 7 bases fitting TRBD1. This CDR3 has 13 amino acids. The germline CDR1 and CDR2 sequences are SGHDT and YYEEEE. The CDR3 DNA sequence: TGTTCCAGCAGCTCACAGGGGACAGAGACCCAGTACTTC. Its protein is CSSSSQGTETQYF.